The 19 T cell receptor beta chains below were found in one sample sequenced in a study of T cells in Graves' hyperthyroidism and ophthalmopathy. Amplification yielded TCR beta CDR3 regions, with RNA transcripts as the source. Carried out on the TCR CDR3, a first-round RT-PCR used the HTBI primer set. TCRdb re-called the multiplex PCR reads through MiXCR, storing one row per CDR3 protein. Among some 500,000 distinct CDR3 sequences listed, roughly 14% were seen once. The sample taken for sequencing was blood. The receptors were sampled from a woman aged 18-29 years with Graves' hyperthyroidism.

This clonotype was counted many times. The chain links TRBV30 to TRBJ2-7; the D gene is possibly TRBD2 (6 bases). Germline CDR1 is GTSNPN and CDR2 is SVGIG (reference sequence). Trimming took off 2 bases at V and 2 bases at J, with 19 bases between the two ends. The CDR3 has 16 amino acids. CDR3 in amino acids: CAWSRGSRGSTYEQYV. The DNA for the CDR3 is TGTGCCTGGAGTCGGGGGAGCCGGGGCTCAACCTACGAGCAGTACGTC.

There are a few counts of this clonotype. The chain has TRBV6-1 and TRBJ2-1; D gene unclear. Germline V CDR1 and CDR2: MNHNS, SASEGT. Trimming pared 7 bases from V and 9 bases from J, leaving 10 bases between. CDR3 length: 11 residues. The CDR3 nucleotides read TGTGCCAGCACCCGTATGAGTGAGCAGTTCTTC. Encoded protein: CASTRMSEQFF.

This clonotype was seen a handful of times. The rearrangement links TRBV7-3 to TRBJ2-2; the match to TRBD2 covers 12 bases. The CDR3 has 16 residues. V dropped 3 bases and J dropped 5; count of bases not matched to a gene: 4. The germline gives CDR1 SGHTA, CDR2 FQGTGA. CDR3 residues: CASSLTSGSETGELFF. The CDR3 DNA reads TGTGCCAGCAGCTTGACTAGCGGGAGCGAGACCGGGGAGCTGTTTTTT.

Many counts were recorded for this clonotype. V and J are TRBV20-1 and TRBJ1-2; 7 bases align to TRBD1. Germline trimming cut 3 bases from V and 4 bases from J; bases unmatched to any gene: 5. Per the germline V gene, CDR1 is DFQATT and CDR2 is SNEGSKA (reference sequence). The CDR3 totals 13 residues. This CDR3 is CSASGPGGYGYTF. The CDR3 bases are TGCAGTGCTAGTGGTCCAGGGGGCTATGGCTACACCTTC.

This sequence joins TRBV7-3 and TRBJ2-3, with TRBD2 matching 11 bases. CDR1 is SGHTA, CDR2 FQGTGA, per germline. CDR3 length: 17 amino acids. Trimming cost V 5 bases and J 9 bases; bases outside gene matches: 16. CDR3 loop: CASSPGGTSGRVSTQYF. In DNA, the CDR3 is TGTGCCAGCAGCCCAGGGGGGACTAGCGGCCGTGTGTCAACGCAGTATTTT.

This clonotype was seen more than once but under ten times. This chain connects TRBV14 to TRBJ2-2, with 7 bases identical to TRBD1. Germline V gene sequence: CDR1 SGHDN, CDR2 FVKESK. V shed 5 bases, J shed 3 bases, and the junction held 6 bases outside the gene matches. The CDR3 contains 15 residues. This CDR3 reads CASSLYRGDTGELFF. CDR3 nucleotides: TGTGCCAGCAGCTTATACAGGGGTGACACCGGGGAGCTGTTTTTT. Variable domain in full (rest from reference TRBV14 and TRBJ2-2): EAGVTQFPSHSVIEKGQTVTLRCDPISGHDNLYWYRRVMGKEIKFLLHFVKESKQDESGMPNNRFLAERTGGTYSTLKVQPAELEDSGVYFCASSLYRGDTGELFFGEGSRLTVL.

The table lists this clonotype with many counts. The rearrangement uses TRBV6-1 and TRBJ2-2; 7 bases map to TRBD1. V trimming: 6 bases; J trimming: 5 bases; junction bases outside the gene matches: 3. The CDR3 length is 13 residues. Looked up from germline, CDR1 is MNHNS and CDR2 is SASEGT. CDR3 bases: TGTGCCAGCAGGCAGACAGGGACCGGGGAGCTGTTTTTT. Amino acid sequence: CASRQTGTGELFF.

The chain combines TRBV7-3 with TRBJ2-1, with a tentative D call TRBD1 (6 bases). The V end lost 3 bases, the J end lost 4 bases, and 16 bases lay between the germline ends. This CDR3 has 16 residues. Germline CDR1 is SGHTA and CDR2 is FQGTGA. The CDR3 loop is CASSFNRAYRYNEQFF. The DNA of the CDR3 is TGTGCCAGCAGCTTTAACAGGGCCTATAGATACAATGAGCAGTTCTTC.

This clonotype has a count of ten or more. This chain links TRBV12-3 or TRBV12-4 with TRBJ2-6, with TRBD2 matching 8 bases. V lost 1 base, J lost 2 bases, and 4 bases stayed unmatched. The length of the CDR3 is 17 residues. CDR3 DNA: TGTGCCAGCAGTTTAGGGCGGGGGGTAGCTGGGGCCAACGTCCTGACTTTC. It is translated as CASSLGRGVAGANVLTF.

This chain links TRBV4-2 with TRBJ1-2, with 7 bases lining up with TRBD1. V dropped 4 bases and J dropped 1; count of bases not matched to a gene: 9. Germline V lookup: CDR1 LGHNA, CDR2 YNFKEQ. The CDR3 spans 16 residues. The CDR3 sequence: CASSLSDRRHNYGYTF. Written as DNA, the CDR3 is TGTGCCAGCAGCCTTTCGGACAGGCGACATAACTATGGCTACACCTTC.

This clonotype was counted ten times or more. The chain combines TRBV6-2 or TRBV6-3 with TRBJ2-3, with D maybe TRBD2 (7 bases). The CDR3 has 14 amino acids. Trimming stripped 6 bases from V and 6 bases from J, with 16 bases between. Looked up from germline, CDR1 is MNHEY and CDR2 is SVGEGT. The CDR3 DNA reads TGTGCCAGCAGGGGCGGGGGCCCCACGGATACGCAGTATTTT. This gives the protein CASRGGGPTDTQYF.

This clonotype was picked up many times. The chain carries TRBV5-1 and TRBJ2-1; D call uncertain. The V gene lost 4 bases and the J gene lost 5 bases, with 10 bases spanning the gap. CDR3 size: 13 residues. Germline CDR1 SGHRS, CDR2 YFSETQ. In nucleotides, the CDR3 is TGCGCCAGCAGCCCTGGACGGAACAATGAGCAGTTCTTC. Its translation is CASSPGRNNEQFF.

The chain recombines TRBV19 with TRBJ1-1, with 7 bases fitting TRBD1. The CDR3 is made up of 12 amino acids. CDR1 and CDR2 from the germline V gene are LNHDA and SQIVND (reference sequence). The ends lost 10 bases at V and 1 base at J; junction bases unmatched: 3. The CDR3 here is CATDRSNTEAFF. CDR3 DNA: TGTGCCACGGACAGGTCGAACACTGAAGCTTTCTTT.

Points on this clonotype: This may come from a read error, since a much larger clone is one base off. The genes are TRBV10-3 and TRBJ1-3; weak D call: TRBD1 (6 bases). This CDR3 spans 15 amino acids. Germline V CDR1 and CDR2: ENHRY, SYGVKD. CDR3 DNA: TGTTCCATCAGAAGCGACAGGAACTCTGGAAACACCATATATTTT. It yields the protein CSIRSDRNSGNTIYF.

This clonotype appeared many times. The CDR3 reads CATSDRARARETQYF. CDR3 DNA: TGTGCCACCAGTGATAGGGCGCGGGCGAGAGAGACCCAGTACTTC. V usage is TRBV24-1 and J usage is TRBJ2-5, with a possible D match to TRBD2 (5 bases). Per germline, CDR1 KGHDR and CDR2 SFDVKD. V shed 3 bases and J shed 4 bases, with 14 bases lying between them. The CDR3 totals 15 residues.

This clonotype was picked up many times. The rearrangement links TRBV7-3 to TRBJ1-2; D is unclear. The V gene lost 5 bases and the J gene lost 4 bases, with 17 bases spanning the gap. The CDR3 is 15 amino acids. From germline, CDR1 is SGHTA and CDR2 FQGTGA. The CDR3 here is CASSPSFVKGYGYTF. CDR3 nucleotides: TGTGCCAGCAGCCCGAGCTTTGTAAAGGGCTATGGCTACACCTTC.

This clonotype was seen many times. The chain joins TRBV6-2 or TRBV6-3 to TRBJ1-1, with unresolved D. With 2 bases removed from V and 0 bases from J, the gap between germline ends came to 4 bases. This CDR3 has 13 residues. CDR1 is MNHEY, CDR2 SVGEGT, per germline. The CDR3, as DNA: TGTGCCAGCAGTTACGCCATGAACACTGAAGCTTTCTTT. This encodes CASSYAMNTEAFF.

In its sample, this clonotype was seen many times. The chain has TRBV20-1 and TRBJ1-1; no definite D call. The CDR3 extends over 15 amino acids. Trimming stripped 0 bases from V and 4 bases from J, with 15 bases between. The V gene's germline CDR1 is DFQATT and CDR2 SNEGSKA (reference sequence). The CDR3 DNA is TGCAGTGCTAGAGATCCTGGAAAGGGAACCACTGAAGCTTTCTTT. Translation: CSARDPGKGTTEAFF.

This clonotype has more than one count but fewer than ten. The rearrangement joins TRBV4-1 to TRBJ2-3, with 8 bases that match TRBD1. Per the germline V gene, CDR1 is MGHRA and CDR2 is YSYEKL. The V gene end was trimmed by 1 base and the J gene end by 1 base; junction bases not matched to a gene: 4. The CDR3 loop spans 16 amino acids. The CDR3 region has the DNA TGCGCCAGCAGCCAAGCCACGACAGGGGGCACAGATACGCAGTATTTT. It codes for CASSQATTGGTDTQYF.